The 16 T cell receptor beta chains below were found in one sample sequenced in a study of Tregs in tolerant kidney transplant recipients. Generated by immunoSEQ multiplex PCR, the TCRdb table keeps only in-frame clones and is missing some. Of about 52,000 clones listed, about 90% are singletons. Mixed chimerism was transient after nonmyeloablative marrow transplants from related graft donors. Sample: CD8+ T cells from blood (PBMCs), taken 24 months after the transplant. These receptors were collected from a human patient who received a combined kidney and bone marrow transplant. Some T cells may have originated in the graft donor.

J is TRBJ2-7 and V is TRBV5-6; D is uncertain. The germline gives CDR1 SGHDT, CDR2 YYEEEE. Trimming pared 4 bases from V and 7 bases from J, leaving 12 bases between. The CDR3 is made up of 12 amino acids. CDR3 in amino acids: CASSAGTQEQYF. Here the CDR3 DNA reads TGTGCCAGCAGCGCTGGTACTCAAGAGCAGTACTTC.

This chain uses TRBV11-3 with TRBJ2-1, with D possibly TRBD2 on 5 matching bases. Trimming took 6 bases from V and 3 from J, leaving 18 bases between them. Germline loops: CDR1 SGHNT, CDR2 YENEEA. This CDR3 has 16 amino acids. The CDR3 DNA follows: TGTGCCAGCAGTCGCCGGGGTCGTGGGATCTACAATGAGCAGTTCTTC. This translates into CASSRRGRGIYNEQFF.

The chain couples TRBV18 to TRBJ1-2; TRBD1 aligns across 10 bases. The V gene's germline CDR1 is KGHSH and CDR2 LQKENI. This CDR3 has 18 amino acids. Losses at the gene ends were 0 bases for V and 4 bases for J; bases not matched to a gene: 11. The CDR3 DNA reads TGTGCCAGCTCACCACCGAAAGGGACAGGGGCCCTAAGCTATGGCTACACCTTC. Translating gives CASSPPKGTGALSYGYTF.

Remarks on this clone: One junction end does not reproduce the germline sequence, and a read error may be involved. Other DNA sequences from this sample encode an identical CDR3 as well. The V gene is TRBV4-3, the J gene TRBJ1-6; the D is unclear. In germline, CDR1 is LGHNA, CDR2 YSLEER. The CDR3 covers 17 residues. The CDR3 is CASSQDIWSSYNSPLHF. The DNA for the CDR3 is TGCGCCAGCAGCCAAGATATCTGGAGCTCCTATAATTCCCCCCTCCACTTT.

This chain links TRBV19 with TRBJ2-4; D unclear. The V end was cut by 10 bases, the J end by 4 bases, with 14 bases between. Germline assignment: CDR1 LNHDA and CDR2 SQIVND (reference sequence). The CDR3 has 13 amino acids. The DNA for the CDR3 is TGTGCCATAAGACACGATAAAAAAAACATTCAGTACTTC. Residues: CAIRHDKKNIQYF.

The V gene is TRBV5-6, the J gene TRBJ1-2; 7 bases are shared with TRBD1. Trimming removed 1 base from V and 5 bases from J; junction bases left unmatched: 11. This CDR3 has 16 amino acids. Per the germline V gene, CDR1 is SGHDT and CDR2 is YYEEEE. CDR3 residues: CASSLRQGPIWYGYTF. Written as DNA, the CDR3 is TGTGCCAGCAGCTTGCGACAGGGCCCTATTTGGTATGGCTACACCTTC.

The chain combines TRBV4-1 with TRBJ1-2; 8 nucleotides agree with TRBD1. Germline V CDR1 and CDR2: MGHRA, YSYEKL. There are 16 residues in the CDR3. The V gene end was trimmed by 1 base and the J gene end by 5 bases; junction bases not matched to a gene: 9. The CDR3 here is CASSQALTGDSYGYTF. The CDR3 DNA sequence: TGCGCCAGCAGCCAAGCTCTGACAGGGGATAGTTATGGCTACACCTTC.

The rearrangement uses TRBV10-2 and TRBJ2-7; 7 positions agree with TRBD1. From germline, CDR1 is WSHSY and CDR2 SAAADI. CDR3 length equals 13 residues. J gave up 0 bases and V 6 bases, and 2 bases lay outside the gene matches. As DNA, the CDR3 is TGCGCCAGCAGGGGGGACAGCTCCTACGAGCAGTACTTC. Translated, it gives CASRGDSSYEQYF.

V and J are TRBV10-3 and TRBJ2-7; weak D call: TRBD2 (5 bases). Trimming removed 0 bases from V and 3 bases from J, with 12 bases in between. Germline CDR1 ENHRY, CDR2 SYGVKD. This CDR3 comprises 15 residues. The CDR3 DNA reads as TGTGCCATCAGTGAGTCAAGGACTTCTTTCTACGAGCAGTACTTC. As protein: CAISESRTSFYEQYF.

This sequence joins TRBV5-6 and TRBJ2-7; possibly TRBD1 for D (5 bases). The germline V and J ends were trimmed by 4 bases and 3 bases, with 11 bases remaining between them. CDR3 length: 13 residues. The germline V gene encodes CDR1 SGHDT and CDR2 YYEEEE. The CDR3 sequence: CASSTRVSYEQYF. The CDR3 region has the DNA TGTGCCAGCAGCACCAGGGTTAGCTACGAGCAGTACTTC.

This clone was detected only once. The genes are TRBV6-5 and TRBJ2-3; D is possibly TRBD2 (5 bases). Looked up from germline, CDR1 is MNHEY and CDR2 is SVGAGI. V was cut by 2 bases and J by 4 bases, with 7 bases left in between. The CDR3 contains 13 residues. The CDR3 nucleotides read TGTGCCAGCAGTTACGTGCGGGCAGATACGCAGTATTTT. Its translation is CASSYVRADTQYF.

This chain links TRBV4-1 with TRBJ2-2; possible D gene TRBD2, 6 bases. Trimming cost V 6 bases and J 4 bases, with 9 bases left between them. CDR3 size: 13 residues. The germline gives CDR1 MGHRA, CDR2 YSYEKL. The CDR3 DNA is TGCGCCAGCAGGGGAGCGGGCACCGGGGAGCTGTTTTTT. Its protein product is CASRGAGTGELFF.

This clone has just one count. The chain uses TRBV27 and TRBJ2-7, with 11 bases that match TRBD1. Germline CDR1 and CDR2: MNHEY and SMNVEV (reference sequence). The CDR3 totals 15 residues. Losses at the gene ends were 5 bases for V and 3 bases for J; bases not matched to a gene: 6. This chain's CDR3 is CASSATGTGGYEQYF. The DNA for the CDR3 is TGTGCCAGCAGTGCGACAGGGACAGGGGGCTACGAGCAGTACTTC.

This chain uses TRBV5-6 with TRBJ1-1; the D gene is possibly TRBD1 (6 bases). Looked up from germline, CDR1 is SGHDT and CDR2 is YYEEEE. Trimming stripped 0 bases from V and 0 bases from J, with 15 bases between. The CDR3 length is 17 residues. The CDR3 spells CASSLAQTGFMNTEAFF. CDR3 coding DNA: TGTGCCAGCAGCTTGGCCCAGACAGGCTTTATGAACACTGAAGCTTTCTTT.

The chain employs TRBV5-1 and TRBJ2-1; D remains unclear. The CDR3 consists of 11 residues. Germline loops: CDR1 SGHRS, CDR2 YFSETQ. The germline V and J ends were trimmed by 0 bases and 11 bases, with 6 bases remaining between them. CDR3 amino acids: CASSLVSKQFF. The CDR3 DNA reads TGCGCCAGCAGCTTGGTTAGCAAGCAGTTCTTC.

This chain links TRBV19 with TRBJ2-3; perhaps TRBD1 as D (6 bases). Germline CDR1 LNHDA, CDR2 SQIVND (reference sequence). This CDR3 region has 13 residues. Trimming removed 4 bases from V and 4 bases from J, with 9 bases in between. The CDR3 loop reads CASSRSGADTQYF. The CDR3, as DNA: TGTGCCAGTAGTAGATCAGGGGCAGATACGCAGTATTTT.